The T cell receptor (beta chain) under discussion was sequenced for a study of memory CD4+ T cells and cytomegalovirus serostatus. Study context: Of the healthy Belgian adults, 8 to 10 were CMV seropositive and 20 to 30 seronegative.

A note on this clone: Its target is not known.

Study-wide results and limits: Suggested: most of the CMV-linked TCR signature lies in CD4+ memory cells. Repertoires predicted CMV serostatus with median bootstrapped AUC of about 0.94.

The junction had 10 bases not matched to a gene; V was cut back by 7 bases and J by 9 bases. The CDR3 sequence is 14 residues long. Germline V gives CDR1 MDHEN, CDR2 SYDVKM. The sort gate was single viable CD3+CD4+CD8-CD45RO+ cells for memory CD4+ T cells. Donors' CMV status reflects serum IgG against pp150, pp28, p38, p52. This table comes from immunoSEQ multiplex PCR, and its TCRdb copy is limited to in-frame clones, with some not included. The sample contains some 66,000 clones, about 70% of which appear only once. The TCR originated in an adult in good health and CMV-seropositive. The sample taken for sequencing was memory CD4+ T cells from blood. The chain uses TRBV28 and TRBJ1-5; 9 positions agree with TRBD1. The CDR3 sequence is CASISGTGSRPQHF. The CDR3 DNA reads TGTGCCAGCATCTCCGGGACAGGGAGTCGGCCCCAGCATTTT.